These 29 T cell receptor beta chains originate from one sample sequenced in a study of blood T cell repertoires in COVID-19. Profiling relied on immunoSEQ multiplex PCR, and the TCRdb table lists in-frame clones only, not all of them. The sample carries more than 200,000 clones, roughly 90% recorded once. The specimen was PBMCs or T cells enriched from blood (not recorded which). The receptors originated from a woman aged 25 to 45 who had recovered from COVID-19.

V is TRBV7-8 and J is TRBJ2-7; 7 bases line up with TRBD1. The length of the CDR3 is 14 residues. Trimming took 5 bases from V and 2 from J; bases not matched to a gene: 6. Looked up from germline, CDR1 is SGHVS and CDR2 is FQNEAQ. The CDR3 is CASSPRQGTYEQYF. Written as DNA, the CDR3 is TGTGCCAGCAGCCCGAGACAGGGAACCTACGAGCAGTACTTC.

Here the CDR3 reads CATRLAGVENEQFF. The CDR3 DNA follows: TGTGCCACCCGACTAGCGGGAGTGGAGAATGAGCAGTTCTTC. The rearrangement joins TRBV10-3 to TRBJ2-1; TRBD2 aligns across 12 bases. The CDR3 runs to 14 residues. V shed 10 bases, J shed 7 bases, and the junction held 8 bases outside the gene matches. Germline CDR1 and CDR2: ENHRY and SYGVKD.

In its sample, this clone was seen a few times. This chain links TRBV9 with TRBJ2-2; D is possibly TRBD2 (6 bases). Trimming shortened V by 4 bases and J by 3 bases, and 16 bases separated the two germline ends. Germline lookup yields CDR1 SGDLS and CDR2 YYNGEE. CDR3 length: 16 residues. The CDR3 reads CASSTLLGLYTGELFF. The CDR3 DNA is TGTGCCAGCAGCACCCTCCTGGGACTCTACACCGGGGAGCTGTTTTTT.

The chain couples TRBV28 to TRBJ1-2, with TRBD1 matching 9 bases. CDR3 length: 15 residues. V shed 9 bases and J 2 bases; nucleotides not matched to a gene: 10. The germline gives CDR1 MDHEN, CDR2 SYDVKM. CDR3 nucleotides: TGTGCCAGTCATACAGGGGGCGGGAGCAACTATGGCTACACCTTC. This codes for CASHTGGGSNYGYTF.

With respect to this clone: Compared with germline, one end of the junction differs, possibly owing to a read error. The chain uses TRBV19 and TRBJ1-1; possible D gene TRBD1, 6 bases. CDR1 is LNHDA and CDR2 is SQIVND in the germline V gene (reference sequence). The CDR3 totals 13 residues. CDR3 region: CASSIGQPTEAFF. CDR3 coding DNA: TGTGCCAGCAGTATAGGACAGCCCACTGAAGCTTTCTTT.

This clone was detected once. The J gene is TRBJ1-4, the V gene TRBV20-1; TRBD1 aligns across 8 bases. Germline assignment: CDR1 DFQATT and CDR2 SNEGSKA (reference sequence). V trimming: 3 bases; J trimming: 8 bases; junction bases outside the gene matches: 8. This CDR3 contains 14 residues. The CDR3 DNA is TGCAGTGCTAGTCTCCAGGGGGCTCGCGAAAAACTGTTTTTT. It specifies CSASLQGAREKLFF.

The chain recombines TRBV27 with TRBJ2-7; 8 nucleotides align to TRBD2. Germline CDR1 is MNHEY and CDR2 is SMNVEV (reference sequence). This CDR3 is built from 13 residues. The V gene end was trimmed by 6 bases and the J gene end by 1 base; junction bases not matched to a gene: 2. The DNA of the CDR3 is TGTGCCAGCAGGGGGACTAGTTCCTACGAGCAGTACTTC. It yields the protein CASRGTSSYEQYF.

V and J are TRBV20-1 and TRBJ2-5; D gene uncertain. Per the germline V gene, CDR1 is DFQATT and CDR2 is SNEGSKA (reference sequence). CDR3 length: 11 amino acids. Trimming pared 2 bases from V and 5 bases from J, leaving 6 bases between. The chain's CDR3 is CSARSRETQYF. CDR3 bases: TGCAGTGCTAGATCCAGGGAGACCCAGTACTTC.

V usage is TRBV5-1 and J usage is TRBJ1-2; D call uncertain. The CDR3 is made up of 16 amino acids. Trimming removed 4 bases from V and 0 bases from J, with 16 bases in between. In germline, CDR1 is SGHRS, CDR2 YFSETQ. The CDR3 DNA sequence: TGCGCCAGCAGCCCGGAGGGCCTGGCCCCTAACTATGGCTACACCTTC. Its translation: CASSPEGLAPNYGYTF. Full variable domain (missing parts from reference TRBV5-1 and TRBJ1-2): KAGVTQTPRYLIKTRGQQVTLSCSPISGHRSVSWYQQTPGQGLQFLFEYFSETQRNKGNFPGRFSGRQFSNSRSEMNVSTLELGDSALYLCASSPEGLAPNYGYTFGSGTRLTVV.

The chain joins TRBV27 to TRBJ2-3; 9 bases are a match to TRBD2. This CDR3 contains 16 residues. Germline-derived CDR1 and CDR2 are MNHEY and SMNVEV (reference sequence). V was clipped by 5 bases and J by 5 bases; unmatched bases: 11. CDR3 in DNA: TGTGCCAGCAGTCTACCCGCGGGAGGGCCTAGAGATACGCAGTATTTT. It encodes CASSLPAGGPRDTQYF.

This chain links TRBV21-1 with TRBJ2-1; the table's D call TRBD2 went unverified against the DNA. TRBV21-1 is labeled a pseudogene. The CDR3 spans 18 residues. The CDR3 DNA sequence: TGTGCCAGCAGCGACCCCCAAGGGACTCCCTTAGGGTACAATGAGCAGTTCTTC. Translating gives CASSDPQGTPLGYNEQFF.

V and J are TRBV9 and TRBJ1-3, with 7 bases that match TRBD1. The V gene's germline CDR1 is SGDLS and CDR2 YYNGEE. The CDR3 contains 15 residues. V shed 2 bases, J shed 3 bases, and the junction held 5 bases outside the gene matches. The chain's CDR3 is CASSVGTDRGNTIYF. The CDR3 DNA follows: TGTGCCAGCAGCGTGGGGACAGATCGTGGAAACACCATATATTTT.

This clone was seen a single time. This CDR3 is CASSHGQDYGYTF. Written as DNA, the CDR3 is TGTGCCAGCAGCCACGGACAAGACTATGGCTACACCTTC. The chain recombines TRBV11-2 with TRBJ1-2; D is possibly TRBD1 (5 bases). The CDR3 sequence is 13 residues long. Looked up from germline, CDR1 is SGHAT and CDR2 is FQNNGV. V lost 5 bases and J 3 bases, leaving 10 bases between the germline ends.

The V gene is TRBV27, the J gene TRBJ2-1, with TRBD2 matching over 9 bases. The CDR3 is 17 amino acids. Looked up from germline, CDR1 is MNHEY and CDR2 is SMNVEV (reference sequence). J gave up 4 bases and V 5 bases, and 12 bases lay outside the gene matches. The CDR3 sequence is CASSPTGLAYDYNEQFF. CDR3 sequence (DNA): TGTGCCAGCAGTCCAACGGGACTAGCCTACGATTACAATGAGCAGTTCTTC.

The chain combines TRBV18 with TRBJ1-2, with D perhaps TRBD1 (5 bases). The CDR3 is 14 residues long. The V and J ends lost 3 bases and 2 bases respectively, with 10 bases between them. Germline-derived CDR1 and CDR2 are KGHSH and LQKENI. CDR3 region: CASSPGGSNYGYTF. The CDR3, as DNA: TGTGCCAGCTCACCCGGGGGGTCCAACTATGGCTACACCTTC.

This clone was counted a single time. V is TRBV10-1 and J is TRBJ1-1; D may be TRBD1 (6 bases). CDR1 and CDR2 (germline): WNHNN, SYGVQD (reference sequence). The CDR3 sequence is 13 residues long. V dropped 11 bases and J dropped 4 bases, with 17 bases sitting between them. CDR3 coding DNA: TGCGCCGGCCGAAACAGGGTAGGCACTGAAGCTTTCTTT. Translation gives CAGRNRVGTEAFF.

The CDR3 loop is CASKAPGTVKAYGYTF. The CDR3 DNA sequence: TGTGCCAGCAAAGCCCCGGGGACTGTAAAGGCCTATGGCTACACCTTC. The genes are TRBV28 and TRBJ1-2; D might be TRBD1 (5 bases). The V and J ends lost 7 bases and 4 bases respectively, with 22 bases between them. There are 16 residues in the CDR3. CDR1 and CDR2 (germline): MDHEN, SYDVKM.

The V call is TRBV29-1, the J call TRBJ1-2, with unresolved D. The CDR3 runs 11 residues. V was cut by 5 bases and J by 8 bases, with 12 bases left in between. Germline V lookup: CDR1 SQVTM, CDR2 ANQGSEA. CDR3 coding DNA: TGCAGCGTTTTGGAGGGTTGGGGCTACACCTTC. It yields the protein CSVLEGWGYTF.

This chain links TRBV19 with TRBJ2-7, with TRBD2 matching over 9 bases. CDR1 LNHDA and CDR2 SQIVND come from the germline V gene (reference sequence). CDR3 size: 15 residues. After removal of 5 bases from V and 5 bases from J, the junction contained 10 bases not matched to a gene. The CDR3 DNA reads TGTGCCAGTAGTTCTAGCGGGAATTCGCCTCACGAGCAGTACTTC. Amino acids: CASSSSGNSPHEQYF.

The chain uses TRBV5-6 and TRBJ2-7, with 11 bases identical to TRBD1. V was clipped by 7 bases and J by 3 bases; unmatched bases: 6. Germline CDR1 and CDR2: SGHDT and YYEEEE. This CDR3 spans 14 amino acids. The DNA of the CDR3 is TGTGCCAGCTCGACCGGGACAGGGGGCTACGAGCAGTACTTC. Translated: CASSTGTGGYEQYF.

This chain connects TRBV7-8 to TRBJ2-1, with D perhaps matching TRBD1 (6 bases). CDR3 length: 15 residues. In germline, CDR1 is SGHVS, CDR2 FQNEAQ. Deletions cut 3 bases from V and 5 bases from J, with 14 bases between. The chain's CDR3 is CASSFRAGDHNEQFF. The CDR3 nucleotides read TGTGCCAGCAGCTTCCGGGCAGGGGACCACAATGAGCAGTTCTTC.

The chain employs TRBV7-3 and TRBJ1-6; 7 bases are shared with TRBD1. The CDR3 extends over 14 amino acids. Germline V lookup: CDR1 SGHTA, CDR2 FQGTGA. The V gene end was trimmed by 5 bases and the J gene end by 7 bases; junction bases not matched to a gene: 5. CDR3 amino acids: CASSAGQTNSPLHF. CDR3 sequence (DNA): TGTGCCAGCAGCGCGGGACAGACGAATTCACCCCTCCACTTT. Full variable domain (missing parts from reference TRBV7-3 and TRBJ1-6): GAGVSQTPSNKVTEKGKYVELRCDPISGHTALYWYRQSLGQGPEFLIYFQGTGAADDSGLPNDRFFAVRPEGSVSTLKIQRTERGDSAVYLCASSAGQTNSPLHFGNGTRLTVT.

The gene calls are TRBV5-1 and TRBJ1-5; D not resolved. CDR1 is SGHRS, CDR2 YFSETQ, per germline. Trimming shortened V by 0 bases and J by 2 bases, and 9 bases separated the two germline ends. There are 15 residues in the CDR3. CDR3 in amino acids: CASSLGLSGNQPQHF. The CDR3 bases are TGCGCCAGCAGCTTGGGACTATCTGGCAATCAGCCCCAGCATTTT.

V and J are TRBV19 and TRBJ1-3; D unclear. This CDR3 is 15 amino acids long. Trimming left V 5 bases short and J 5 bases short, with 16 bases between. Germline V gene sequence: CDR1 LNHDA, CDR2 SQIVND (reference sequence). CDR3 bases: TGTGCCAGTAGTGGAGGTCAGAGGGTGCGAAACACCATATATTTT. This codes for CASSGGQRVRNTIYF.

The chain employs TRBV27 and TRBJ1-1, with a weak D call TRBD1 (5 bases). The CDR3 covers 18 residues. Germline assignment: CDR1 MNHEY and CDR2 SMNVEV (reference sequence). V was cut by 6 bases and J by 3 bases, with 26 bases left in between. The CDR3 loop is CASRNTYRLTRGDTEAFF. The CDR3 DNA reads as TGTGCCAGCAGGAATACATATAGACTCACCCGGGGGGACACTGAAGCTTTCTTT.

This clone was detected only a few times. CDR3 DNA sequence: TGTGCCTGGAGTAGGGCAGGGAATTCACCCCTCCACTTT. This codes for CAWSRAGNSPLHF. This sequence joins TRBV30 and TRBJ1-6; a possible D gene is TRBD1 (5 bases). CDR3 length equals 13 residues. Between the trimmed V and J ends, which lost 2 bases and 7 bases, there was a span of 9 bases. Germline V lookup: CDR1 GTSNPN, CDR2 SVGIG (reference sequence).

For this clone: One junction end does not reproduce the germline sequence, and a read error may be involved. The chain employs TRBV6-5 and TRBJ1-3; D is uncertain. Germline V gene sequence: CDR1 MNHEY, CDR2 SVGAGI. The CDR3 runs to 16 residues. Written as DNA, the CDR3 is TGTGCCAGCAGCTACTCGTCAGGATCCTCTGGAAACACCATATATTTT. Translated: CASSYSSGSSGNTIYF.

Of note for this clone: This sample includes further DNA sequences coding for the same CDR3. CDR3 nucleotide sequence: TGTGCCAGCAGTTCACGCACCTCGGGCTCCTACAATGAGCAGTTCTTC. It encodes CASSSRTSGSYNEQFF. The chain uses TRBV7-2 and TRBJ2-1; no firm D call. This CDR3 is 16 amino acids long. Per the germline V gene, CDR1 is SGHTA and CDR2 is FQGNSA. V lost 6 bases to trimming and J lost 0 bases, with 15 bases between them.

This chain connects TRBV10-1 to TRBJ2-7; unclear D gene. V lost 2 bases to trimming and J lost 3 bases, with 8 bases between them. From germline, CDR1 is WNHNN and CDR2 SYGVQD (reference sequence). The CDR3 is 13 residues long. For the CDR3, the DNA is TGCGCCAGCAGTGAGGGCTTCGTCTACGAGCAGTACTTC. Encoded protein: CASSEGFVYEQYF.